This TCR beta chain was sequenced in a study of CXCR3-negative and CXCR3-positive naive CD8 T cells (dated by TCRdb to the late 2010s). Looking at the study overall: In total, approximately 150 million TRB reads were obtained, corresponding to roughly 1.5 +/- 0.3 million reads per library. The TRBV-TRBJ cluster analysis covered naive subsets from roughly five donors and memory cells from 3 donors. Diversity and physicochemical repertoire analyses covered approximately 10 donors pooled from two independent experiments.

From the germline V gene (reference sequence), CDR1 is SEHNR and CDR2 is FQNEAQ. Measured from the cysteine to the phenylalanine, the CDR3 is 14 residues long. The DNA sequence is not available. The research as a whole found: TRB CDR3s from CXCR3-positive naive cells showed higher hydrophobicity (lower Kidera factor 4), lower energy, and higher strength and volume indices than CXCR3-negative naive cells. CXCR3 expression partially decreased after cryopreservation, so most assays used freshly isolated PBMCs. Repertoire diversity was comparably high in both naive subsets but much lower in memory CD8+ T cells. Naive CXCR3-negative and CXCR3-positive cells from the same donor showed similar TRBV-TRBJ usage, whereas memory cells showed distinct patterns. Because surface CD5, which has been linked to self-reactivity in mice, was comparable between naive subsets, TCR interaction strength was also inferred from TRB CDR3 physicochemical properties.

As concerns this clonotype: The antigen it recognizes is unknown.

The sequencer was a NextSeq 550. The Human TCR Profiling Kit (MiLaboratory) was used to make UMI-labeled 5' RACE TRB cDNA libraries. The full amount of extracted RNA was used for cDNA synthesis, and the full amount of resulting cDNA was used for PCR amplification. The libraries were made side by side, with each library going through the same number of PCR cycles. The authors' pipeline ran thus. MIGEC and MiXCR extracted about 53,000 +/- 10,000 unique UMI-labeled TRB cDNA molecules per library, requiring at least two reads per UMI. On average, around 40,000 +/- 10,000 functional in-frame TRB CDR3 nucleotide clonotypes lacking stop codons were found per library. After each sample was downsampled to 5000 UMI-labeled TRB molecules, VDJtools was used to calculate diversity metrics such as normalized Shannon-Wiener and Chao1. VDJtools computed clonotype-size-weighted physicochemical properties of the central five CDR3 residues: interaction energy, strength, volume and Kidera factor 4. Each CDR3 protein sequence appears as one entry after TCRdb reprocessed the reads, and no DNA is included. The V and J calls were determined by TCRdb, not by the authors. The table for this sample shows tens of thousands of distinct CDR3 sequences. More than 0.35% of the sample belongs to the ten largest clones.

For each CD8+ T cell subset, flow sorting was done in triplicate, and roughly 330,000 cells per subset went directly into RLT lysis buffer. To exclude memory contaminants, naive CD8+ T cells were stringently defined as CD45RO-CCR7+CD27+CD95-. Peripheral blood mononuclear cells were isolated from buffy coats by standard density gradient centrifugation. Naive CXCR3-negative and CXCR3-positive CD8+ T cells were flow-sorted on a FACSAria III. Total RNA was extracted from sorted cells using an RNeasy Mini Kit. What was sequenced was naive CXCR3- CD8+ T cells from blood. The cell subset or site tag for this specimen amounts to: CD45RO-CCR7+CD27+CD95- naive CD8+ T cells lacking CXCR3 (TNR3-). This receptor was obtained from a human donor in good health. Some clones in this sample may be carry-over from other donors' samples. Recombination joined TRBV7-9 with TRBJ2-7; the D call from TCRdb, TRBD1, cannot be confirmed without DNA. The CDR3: CASSLALQGYEQYF. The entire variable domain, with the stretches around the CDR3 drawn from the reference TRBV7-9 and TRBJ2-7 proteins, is DTGVSQNPRHKITKRGQNVTFRCDPISEHNRLYWYRQTLGQGPEFLTYFQNEAQLEKSRLLSDRFSAERPKGSFSTLEIQRTEQGDSAMYLCASSLALQGYEQYFGPGTRLTVT.